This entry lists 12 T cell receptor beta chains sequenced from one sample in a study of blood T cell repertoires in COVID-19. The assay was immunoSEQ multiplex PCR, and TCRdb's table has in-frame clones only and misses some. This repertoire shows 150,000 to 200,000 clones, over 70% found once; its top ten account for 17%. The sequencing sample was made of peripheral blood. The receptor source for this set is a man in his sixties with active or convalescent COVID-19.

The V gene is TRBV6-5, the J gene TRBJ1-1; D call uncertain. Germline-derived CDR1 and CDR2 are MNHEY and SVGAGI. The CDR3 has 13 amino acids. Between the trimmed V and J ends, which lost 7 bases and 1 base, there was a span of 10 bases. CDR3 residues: CASMLWRNTEAFF. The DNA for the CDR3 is TGTGCCAGCATGCTGTGGAGGAACACTGAAGCTTTCTTT.

CDR3 sequence reads: CASSYSGTPLPGELFF. Written as DNA, the CDR3 is TGTGCCAGCAGCTACAGCGGGACACCCCTTCCCGGGGAGCTGTTTTTT. V is TRBV7-8 and J is TRBJ2-2; TRBD2 might be the D (7 bases). Per the germline V gene, CDR1 is SGHVS and CDR2 is FQNEAQ. Trimming cost V 4 bases and J 6 bases, with 18 bases left between them. CDR3 length: 16 amino acids.

The CDR3 is CASSSGQQINYGYTF. The CDR3 nucleotides are TGTGCCAGCAGTTCTGGACAGCAGATTAACTATGGCTACACCTTC. The rearrangement joins TRBV6-2 or TRBV6-3 to TRBJ1-2, with D perhaps matching TRBD1 (6 bases). The V gene lost 4 bases and the J gene lost 1 base, with 13 bases spanning the gap. CDR3 size: 15 residues. CDR1 is MNHEY and CDR2 is SVGEGT in the germline V gene.

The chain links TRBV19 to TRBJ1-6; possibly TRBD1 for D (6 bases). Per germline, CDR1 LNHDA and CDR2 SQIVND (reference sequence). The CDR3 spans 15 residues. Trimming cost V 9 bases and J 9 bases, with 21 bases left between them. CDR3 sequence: CASRQVGRGSSPLHF. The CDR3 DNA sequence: TGTGCCAGCAGACAGGTGGGCAGGGGTTCTTCACCCCTCCACTTT.

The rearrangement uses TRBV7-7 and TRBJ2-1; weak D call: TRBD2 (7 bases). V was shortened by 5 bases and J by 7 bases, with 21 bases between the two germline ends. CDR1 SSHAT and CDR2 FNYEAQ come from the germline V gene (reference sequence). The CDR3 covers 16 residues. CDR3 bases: TGTGCCAGCAGCCCCGGGGGCGGGAGTCTAAGGAATGAGCAGTTCTTC. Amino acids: CASSPGGGSLRNEQFF.

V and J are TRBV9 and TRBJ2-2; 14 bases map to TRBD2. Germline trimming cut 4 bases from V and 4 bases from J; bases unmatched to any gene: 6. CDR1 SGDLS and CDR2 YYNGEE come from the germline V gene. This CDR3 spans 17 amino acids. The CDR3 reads CASSPGLAGGTTGELFF. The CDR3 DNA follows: TGTGCCAGCAGCCCTGGACTAGCGGGAGGTACCACCGGGGAGCTGTTTTTT.

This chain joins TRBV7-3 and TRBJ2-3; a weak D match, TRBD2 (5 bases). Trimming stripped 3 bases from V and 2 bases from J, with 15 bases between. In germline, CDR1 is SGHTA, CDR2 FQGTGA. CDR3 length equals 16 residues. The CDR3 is CASSLGLAPFTDTQYF. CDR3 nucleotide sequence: TGTGCCAGCAGCTTGGGCCTAGCCCCATTCACAGATACGCAGTATTTT. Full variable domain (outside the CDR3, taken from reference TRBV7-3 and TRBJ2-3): GAGVSQTPSNKVTEKGKYVELRCDPISGHTALYWYRQSLGQGPEFLIYFQGTGAADDSGLPNDRFFAVRPEGSVSTLKIQRTERGDSAVYLCASSLGLAPFTDTQYFGPGTRLTVL.

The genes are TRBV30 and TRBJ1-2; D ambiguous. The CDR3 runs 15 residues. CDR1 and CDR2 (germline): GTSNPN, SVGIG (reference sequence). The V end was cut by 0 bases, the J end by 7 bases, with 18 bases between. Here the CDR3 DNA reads TGTGCCTGGAGTGTCCGCCTGGGGAGAGAAAGTGGCTACACCTTC. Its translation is CAWSVRLGRESGYTF.

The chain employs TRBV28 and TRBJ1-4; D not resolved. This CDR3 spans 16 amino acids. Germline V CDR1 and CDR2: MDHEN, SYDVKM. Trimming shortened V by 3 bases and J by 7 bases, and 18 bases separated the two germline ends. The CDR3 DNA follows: TGTGCCAGCAGTTTTTCAATTGGAGGGCTCGGTGAAAAACTGTTTTTT. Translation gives CASSFSIGGLGEKLFF.

This chain's CDR3 is CASSLGLSEQYF. The CDR3 DNA sequence: TGTGCCAGCAGCCTAGGACTTTCCGAGCAGTACTTC. The chain is built from TRBV28 and TRBJ2-7, with D tentatively TRBD2 (5 bases). The V gene's germline CDR1 is MDHEN and CDR2 SYDVKM. The CDR3 consists of 12 residues. Trimming removed 6 bases at V and 6 bases at J, with 12 bases between.

The CDR3 DNA is TGTGCCAGCAGCCAAGGGGGGCCGAGGGGGCAGTTCTTC. This sequence encodes CASSQGGPRGQFF. V gene TRBV3-1 (or the pseudogene TRBV3-2) combines with J gene TRBJ2-1, with D possibly matching TRBD1 (6 bases). Germline CDR1 and CDR2: LGHDT and YNNKEL (reference sequence). With 1 base removed from V and 12 bases from J, the gap between germline ends came to 13 bases. The CDR3 extends over 13 amino acids.

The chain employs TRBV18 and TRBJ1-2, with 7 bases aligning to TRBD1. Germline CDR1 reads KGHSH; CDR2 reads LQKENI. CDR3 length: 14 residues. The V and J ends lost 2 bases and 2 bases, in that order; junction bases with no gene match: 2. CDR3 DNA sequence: TGTGCCAGCTCACCAATGGGACAGAACTATGGCTACACCTTC. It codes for CASSPMGQNYGYTF.